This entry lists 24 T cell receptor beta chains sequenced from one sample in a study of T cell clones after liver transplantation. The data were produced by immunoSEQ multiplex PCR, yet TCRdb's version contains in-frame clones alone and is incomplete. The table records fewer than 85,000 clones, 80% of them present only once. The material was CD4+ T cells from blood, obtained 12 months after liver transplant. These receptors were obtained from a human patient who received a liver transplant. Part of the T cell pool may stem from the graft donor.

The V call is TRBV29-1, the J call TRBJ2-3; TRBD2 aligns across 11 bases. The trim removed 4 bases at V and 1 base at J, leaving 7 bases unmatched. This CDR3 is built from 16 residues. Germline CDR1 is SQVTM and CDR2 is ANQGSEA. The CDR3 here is CSVGVSGRARTDTQYF. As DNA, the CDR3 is TGCAGCGTTGGTGTTAGCGGGAGGGCTCGCACAGATACGCAGTATTTT.

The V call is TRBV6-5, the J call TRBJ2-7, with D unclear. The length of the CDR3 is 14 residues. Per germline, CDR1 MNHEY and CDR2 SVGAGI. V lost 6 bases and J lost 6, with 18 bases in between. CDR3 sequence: CASRVPGSSGEQYF. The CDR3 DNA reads TGTGCCAGCAGGGTACCCGGATCATCGGGCGAGCAGTACTTC.

CDR3: CASSPVWAPQRFANEQFF. Here the CDR3 DNA reads TGTGCCAGCAGCCCAGTTTGGGCGCCTCAAAGGTTTGCCAATGAGCAGTTCTTC. The chain links TRBV7-8 to TRBJ2-1, with D uncertain. Trimming shortened V by 5 bases and J by 6 bases, and 26 bases separated the two germline ends. Germline lookup yields CDR1 SGHVS and CDR2 FQNEAQ. The CDR3 sequence is 18 residues long.

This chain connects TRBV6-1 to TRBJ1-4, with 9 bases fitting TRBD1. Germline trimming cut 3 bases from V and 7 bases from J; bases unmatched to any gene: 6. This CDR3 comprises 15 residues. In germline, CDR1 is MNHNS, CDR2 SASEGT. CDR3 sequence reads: CASSEGQGDGEKLFF. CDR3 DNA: TGTGCCAGCAGTGAGGGACAGGGAGATGGTGAAAAACTGTTTTTT.

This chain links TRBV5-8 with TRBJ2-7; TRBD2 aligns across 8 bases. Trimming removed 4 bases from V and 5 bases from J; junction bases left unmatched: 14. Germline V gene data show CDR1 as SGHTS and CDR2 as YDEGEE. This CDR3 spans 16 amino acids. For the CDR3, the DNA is TGTGCCAGCAGCCTGTCTCCCGGGACTAGGGCCGACGAGCAGTACTTC. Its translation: CASSLSPGTRADEQYF.

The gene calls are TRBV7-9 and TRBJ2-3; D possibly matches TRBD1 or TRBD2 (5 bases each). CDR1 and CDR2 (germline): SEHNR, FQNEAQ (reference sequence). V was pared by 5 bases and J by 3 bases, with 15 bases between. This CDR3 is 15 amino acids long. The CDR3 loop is CASSDGDRRTDTQYF. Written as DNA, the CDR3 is TGTGCCAGCAGCGACGGGGACCGGAGGACAGATACGCAGTATTTT.

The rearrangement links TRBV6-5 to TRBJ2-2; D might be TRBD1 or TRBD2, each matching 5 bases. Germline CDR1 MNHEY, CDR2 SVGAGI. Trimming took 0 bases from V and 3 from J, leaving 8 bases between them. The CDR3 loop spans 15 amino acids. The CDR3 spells CASSYSQGDTGELFF. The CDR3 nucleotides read TGTGCCAGCAGTTACTCGCAGGGAGACACCGGGGAGCTGTTTTTT.

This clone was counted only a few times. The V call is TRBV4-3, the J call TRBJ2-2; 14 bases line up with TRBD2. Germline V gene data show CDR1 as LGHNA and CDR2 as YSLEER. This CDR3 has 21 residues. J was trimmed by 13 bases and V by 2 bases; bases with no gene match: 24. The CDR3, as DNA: TGCGCCAGCAGCCAAAGGGGGACTAGCGGGAGTGGAGGGGGCCATACCGCTGGGCTGTTTTTT. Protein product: CASSQRGTSGSGGGHTAGLFF.

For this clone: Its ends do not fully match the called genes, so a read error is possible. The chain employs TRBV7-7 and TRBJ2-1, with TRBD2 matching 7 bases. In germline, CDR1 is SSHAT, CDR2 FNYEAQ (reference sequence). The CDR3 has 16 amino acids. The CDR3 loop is CASSQTAGSGVDEQFF. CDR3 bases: TGTGCTAGCAGCCAAACAGCGGGATCGGGCGTCGATGAGCAGTTCTTC.

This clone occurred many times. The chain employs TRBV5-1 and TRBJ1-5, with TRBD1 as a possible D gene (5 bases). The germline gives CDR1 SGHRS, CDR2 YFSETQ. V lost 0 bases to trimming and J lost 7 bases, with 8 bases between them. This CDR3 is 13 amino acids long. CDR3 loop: CASSLDGGQPQHF. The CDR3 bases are TGCGCCAGCAGCTTGGATGGGGGACAGCCCCAGCATTTT.

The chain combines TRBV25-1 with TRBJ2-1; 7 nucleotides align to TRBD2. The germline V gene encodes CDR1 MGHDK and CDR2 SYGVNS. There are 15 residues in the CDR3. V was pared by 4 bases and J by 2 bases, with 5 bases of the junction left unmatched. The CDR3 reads CASSVTSAPYNEQFF. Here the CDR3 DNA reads TGTGCCAGCAGTGTTACTAGCGCTCCCTACAATGAGCAGTTCTTC.

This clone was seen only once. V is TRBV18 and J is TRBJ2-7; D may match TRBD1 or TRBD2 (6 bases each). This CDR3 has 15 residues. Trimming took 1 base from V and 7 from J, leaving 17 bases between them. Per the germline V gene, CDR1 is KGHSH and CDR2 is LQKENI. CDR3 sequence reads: CASSPRGGTLGEQYF. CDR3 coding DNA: TGTGCCAGCTCACCACGGGGCGGGACATTGGGGGAGCAGTACTTC.

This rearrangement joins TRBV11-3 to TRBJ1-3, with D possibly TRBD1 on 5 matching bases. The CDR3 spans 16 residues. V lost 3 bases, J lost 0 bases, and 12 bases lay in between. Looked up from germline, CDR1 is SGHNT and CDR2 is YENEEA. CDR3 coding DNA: TGTGCCAGCAGCTTGGATGGGGCCAGCTCTGGAAACACCATATATTTT. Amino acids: CASSLDGASSGNTIYF.

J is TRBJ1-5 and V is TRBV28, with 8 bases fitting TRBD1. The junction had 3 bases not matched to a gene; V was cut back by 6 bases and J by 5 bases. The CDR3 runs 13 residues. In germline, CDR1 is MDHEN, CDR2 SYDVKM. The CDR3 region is CASRDRVDQPQHF. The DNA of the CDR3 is TGTGCCAGCAGGGACAGGGTAGATCAGCCCCAGCATTTT.

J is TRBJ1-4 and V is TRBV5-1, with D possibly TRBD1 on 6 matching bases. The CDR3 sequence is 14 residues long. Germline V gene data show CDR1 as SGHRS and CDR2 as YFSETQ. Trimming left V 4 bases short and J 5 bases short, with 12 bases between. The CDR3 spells CASSPGQLNEKLFF. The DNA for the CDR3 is TGCGCCAGCAGCCCCGGACAGCTAAATGAAAAACTGTTTTTT.

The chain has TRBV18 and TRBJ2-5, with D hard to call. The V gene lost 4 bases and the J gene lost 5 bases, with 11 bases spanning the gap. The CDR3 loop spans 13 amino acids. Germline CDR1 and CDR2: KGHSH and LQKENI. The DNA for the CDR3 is TGTGCCAGCTCACTAGACTCCCTGGAGACCCAGTACTTC. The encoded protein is CASSLDSLETQYF.

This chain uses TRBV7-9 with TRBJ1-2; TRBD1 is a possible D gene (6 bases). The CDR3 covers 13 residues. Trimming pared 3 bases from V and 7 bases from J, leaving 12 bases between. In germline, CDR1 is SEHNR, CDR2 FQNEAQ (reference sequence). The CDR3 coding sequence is TGTGCCAGCAGCTTCCAGGGGAGTCGTGGCTACACCTTC. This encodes CASSFQGSRGYTF. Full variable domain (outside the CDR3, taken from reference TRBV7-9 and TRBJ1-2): DTGVSQNPRHKITKRGQNVTFRCDPISEHNRLYWYRQTLGQGPEFLTYFQNEAQLEKSRLLSDRFSAERPKGSFSTLEIQRTEQGDSAMYLCASSFQGSRGYTFGSGTRLTVV.

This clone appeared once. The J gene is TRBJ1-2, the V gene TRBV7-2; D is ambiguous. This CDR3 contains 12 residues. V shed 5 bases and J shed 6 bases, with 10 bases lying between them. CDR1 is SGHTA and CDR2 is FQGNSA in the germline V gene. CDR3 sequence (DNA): TGTGCCAGCAGCATCGATACCAATGGCTACACCTTC. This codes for CASSIDTNGYTF.

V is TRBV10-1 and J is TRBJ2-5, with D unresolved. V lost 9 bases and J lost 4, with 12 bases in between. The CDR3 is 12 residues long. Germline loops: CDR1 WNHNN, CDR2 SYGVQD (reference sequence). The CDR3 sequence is CASSPGGETQYF. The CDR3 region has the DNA TGCGCCAGTTCTCCCGGCGGAGAGACCCAGTACTTC.

The CDR3 reads CASSSRTGTYEQYF. DNA of the CDR3: TGCGCCAGCAGCTCCCGGACAGGAACCTACGAGCAGTACTTC. The chain couples TRBV5-1 to TRBJ2-7; TRBD1 matches at 7 bases. Trimming at V came to 3 bases and at J to 2 bases, leaving 5 bases not matched to a gene. The CDR3 consists of 14 residues. CDR1 SGHRS and CDR2 YFSETQ come from the germline V gene.

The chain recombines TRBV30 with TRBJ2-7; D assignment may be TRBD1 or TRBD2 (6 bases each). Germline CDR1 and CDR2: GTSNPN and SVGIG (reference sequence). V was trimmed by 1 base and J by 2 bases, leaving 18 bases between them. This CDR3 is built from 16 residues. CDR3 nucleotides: TGTGCCTGGAGTGGTGGGGGGCAGCGAGTAGCCTACGAGCAGTACTTC. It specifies CAWSGGGQRVAYEQYF.

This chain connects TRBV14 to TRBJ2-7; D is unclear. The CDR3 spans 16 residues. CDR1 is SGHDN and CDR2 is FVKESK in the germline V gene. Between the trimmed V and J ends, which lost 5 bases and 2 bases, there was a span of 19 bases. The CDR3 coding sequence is TGTGCCAGCAGCTTCGGGCCCGGCAGGAGCCCCTACGAGCAGTACTTC. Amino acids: CASSFGPGRSPYEQYF.

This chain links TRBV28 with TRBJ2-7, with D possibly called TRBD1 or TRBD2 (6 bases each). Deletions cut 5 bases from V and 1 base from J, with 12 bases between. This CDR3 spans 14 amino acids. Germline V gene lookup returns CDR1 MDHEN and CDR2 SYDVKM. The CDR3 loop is CASSLEGGSYEQYF. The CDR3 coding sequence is TGTGCCAGCAGTCTAGAGGGGGGTTCCTACGAGCAGTACTTC. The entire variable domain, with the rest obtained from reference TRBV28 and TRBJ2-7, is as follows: DVKVTQSSRYLVKRTGEKVFLECVQDMDHENMFWYRQDPGLGLRLIYFSYDVKMKEKGDIPEGYSVSREKKERFSLILESASTNQTSMYLCASSLEGGSYEQYFGPGTRLTVT.

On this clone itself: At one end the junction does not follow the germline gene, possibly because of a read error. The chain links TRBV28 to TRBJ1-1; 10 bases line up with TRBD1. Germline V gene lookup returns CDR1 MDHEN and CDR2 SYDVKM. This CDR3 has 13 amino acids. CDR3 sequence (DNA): TGTGCCAGCACTTTACCGGGACAGGGGACAACTTTCTTT. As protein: CASTLPGQGTTFF. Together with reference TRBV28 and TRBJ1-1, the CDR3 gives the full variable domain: DVKVTQSSRYLVKRTGEKVFLECVQDMDHENMFWYRQDPGLGLRLIYFSYDVKMKEKGDIPEGYSVSREKKERFSLILESASTNQTSMYLCASTLPGQGTTFFGQGTRLTVV.